A single TCR beta chain is shown here with its context. Its matching antigen is unknown. The data stem from a study of shared clonotypes between healthy human individuals. For the study at large: Each donor contributed plates that comprised three CD4 naive, three CD4 memory, two CD8 naive and one CD8 memory. Regarding the study as a whole: Among donors, sharing of clonotypes was expected to be affected by sequencing depth. Compared with clonotypes that all four donors shared, non-shared clonotypes had lower generation probabilities.

Clones were sequenced by immunoSEQ multiplex PCR, and TCRdb holds only the in-frame ones, with some missing. The sample carries 980,000 or so clones, less than 85% recorded once. Germline values: CDR1 GTSNPN, CDR2 SVGIG (reference sequence). This CDR3 is built from 14 residues. V gave up 5 bases and J gave up 2 bases; unmatched junction bases: 3. The CD4+ fraction was divided into a CD45RA+ naive subset and a CD45RA-negative memory subset. The sequenced material came from memory CD4+ T cells sorted from blood. Documented subset: CD45RA-negative fraction. The chain links TRBV30 to TRBJ1-3; 10 positions agree with TRBD1. The TCR comes from a man aged 18 to 29 in good health. CDR3 bases: TGTGCCTGGGGGGGACAGGGGACTGGAAACACCATATATTTT. It codes for CAWGGQGTGNTIYF.